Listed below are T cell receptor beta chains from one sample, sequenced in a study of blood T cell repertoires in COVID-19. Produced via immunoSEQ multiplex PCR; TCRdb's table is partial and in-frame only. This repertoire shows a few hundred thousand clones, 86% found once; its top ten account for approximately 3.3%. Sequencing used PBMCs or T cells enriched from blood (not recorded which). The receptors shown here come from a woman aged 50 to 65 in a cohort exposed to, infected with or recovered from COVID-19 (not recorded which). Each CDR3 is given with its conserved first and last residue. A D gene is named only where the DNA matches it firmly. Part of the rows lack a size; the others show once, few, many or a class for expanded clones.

CASSQEVHRVNYGYTF	TGCGCCAGCAGCCAAGAGGTCCACAGGGTTAACTATGGCTACACCTTC	-	-	TRBV4-3	TRBJ1-2
CASSQEGRLGSPLHF	TGTGCCAGCAGCCAAGAAGGGAGACTAGGATCACCCCTCCACTTT	-	-	TRBV3-1/TRBV3-2	TRBJ1-6
CASSLSGAGNTIYF	TGTGCCAGCAGCTTATCAGGGGCTGGAAACACCATATATTTT	-	-	TRBV7-9	TRBJ1-3
CSVRLAGDSLGTQYF	TGCAGCGTTCGATTAGCGGGGGACTCCCTGGGGACCCAGTACTTC	TRBD2	-	TRBV29-1	TRBJ2-5
CASSRGLAGEETQYF	TGCGCCAGCAGCCGGGGACTAGCGGGGGAAGAGACCCAGTACTTC	TRBD2	-	TRBV5-1	TRBJ2-5
CASSPLSGTGGWNQPQHF	TGTGCCAGCTCACCACTTTCCGGGACAGGGGGCTGGAATCAGCCCCAGCATTTT	TRBD1	-	TRBV18	TRBJ1-5
CATTPTGGSNQPQHF	TGTGCCACCACCCCGACAGGTGGAAGCAATCAGCCCCAGCATTTT	-	few	TRBV15	TRBJ1-5
CASSFDSSGNTIYF	TGTGCCAGCAGTTTCGACAGCTCTGGAAACACCATATATTTT	-	-	TRBV6-5	TRBJ1-3
CASSPRTGGGGTQYF	TGTGCCAGCAGTCCAAGGACAGGGGGCGGCGGGACCCAGTACTTC	TRBD1	few	TRBV7-6	TRBJ2-5
CAWSAGADTQYF	TGTGCCTGGAGTGCCGGGGCAGATACGCAGTATTTT	-	-	TRBV30	TRBJ2-3
CASSFLTSTLLYNEQFF	TGTGCCAGCAGCTTCCTGACTAGCACCCTACTTTACAATGAGCAGTTCTTC	TRBD2	-	TRBV7-2	TRBJ2-1
CASSGDRAIYEQYF	TGTGCCAGCAGTGGGGACAGGGCGATCTACGAGCAGTACTTC	TRBD1	-	TRBV3-1/TRBV3-2	TRBJ2-7
CASSDRTGYSPLHF	TGTGCCAGCAGTGATAGGACAGGGTATTCACCCCTCCACTTT	TRBD1	-	TRBV27	TRBJ1-6
CASSLAGSGANVLTF	TGCGCCAGCAGCTTGGCGGGCTCTGGGGCCAACGTCCTGACTTTC	-	-	TRBV5-1	TRBJ2-6
CATKQGWAYNEQFF	TGTGCCACCAAACAGGGTTGGGCCTACAATGAGCAGTTCTTC	-	-	TRBV13	TRBJ2-1
CASSLVQGSGNTIYF	TGTGCCAGCAGTTTAGTTCAGGGCTCTGGAAACACCATATATTTT	-	-	TRBV27	TRBJ1-3
CASSRFWGRPSGAQETQYF	TGCGCCAGCAGCCGTTTCTGGGGGAGGCCTAGCGGGGCCCAAGAGACCCAGTACTTC	TRBD2	-	TRBV4-1	TRBJ2-5
CARSLLGANSPLHF	TGTGCCAGAAGCTTGCTGGGGGCGAATTCACCCCTCCACTTT	-	-	TRBV5-3	TRBJ1-6
CVSRGAATDTQYF	TGTGTCTCGCGGGGGGCGGCCACCGATACGCAGTATTTT	TRBD2	-	TRBV6-6	TRBJ2-3
CASSLNRGNTEAFF	TGTGCCAGCAGTTTGAACAGGGGGAACACTGAAGCTTTCTTT	TRBD1	-	TRBV27	TRBJ1-1
CASSDRLGGHYEQYF	TGTGCCAGCAGTGATCGACTAGGGGGCCACTACGAGCAGTACTTC	-	-	TRBV6-2/TRBV6-3	TRBJ2-7
CASSPHLRLGPGANVLTF	TGTGCCAGCAGTCCCCACTTACGCCTAGGCCCTGGGGCCAACGTCCTGACTTTC	-	-	TRBV27	TRBJ2-6
CASPFVLRGSQATNEKLFF	TGTGCCAGCCCATTTGTTCTCAGGGGGAGTCAAGCAACTAATGAAAAACTGTTTTTT	TRBD1	-	TRBV6-4	TRBJ1-4
CAISESRRGSSYNEQFF	TGTGCCATCAGTGAGTCTCGGCGGGGGAGCTCCTACAATGAGCAGTTCTTC	TRBD2	-	TRBV10-3	TRBJ2-1
CASGTLVSGNTIYF	TGTGCCAGCGGCACGTTGGTCTCTGGAAACACCATATATTTT	-	once	TRBV13	TRBJ1-3
CASSSNTGGMDGYTF	TGCGCCAGCAGCTCGAATACTGGGGGGATGGATGGCTACACCTTC	-	-	TRBV5-1	TRBJ1-2
CASSDTPGASNTGELFF	TGCGCCAGCAGTGATACCCCGGGAGCCTCGAACACCGGGGAGCTGTTTTTT	-	-	TRBV10-1	TRBJ2-2
CASSFRQGRAEQYF	TGTGCCAGCAGTTTTAGACAGGGTAGAGCCGAGCAGTACTTC	TRBD1	-	TRBV28	TRBJ2-7
CASKTGVGDYGYTF	TGTGCCAGCAAGACAGGGGTGGGGGACTATGGCTACACCTTC	TRBD1	-	TRBV6-5	TRBJ1-2
CASSLATSYEQYF	TGTGCCAGCAGCTTAGCAACATCCTACGAGCAGTACTTC	-	-	TRBV7-6	TRBJ2-7
CASSQEGRDIQETQYF	TGTGCCAGCAGCCAAGAAGGCAGGGATATCCAAGAGACCCAGTACTTC	-	-	TRBV4-2	TRBJ2-5
CATSDTGTPYNEQFF	TGTGCCACCAGTGACACCGGGACTCCCTACAATGAGCAGTTCTTC	-	-	TRBV24-1	TRBJ2-1
CSVRGGPMIEAFF	TGCAGCGTTCGAGGGGGCCCCATGATTGAAGCTTTCTTT	TRBD1	-	TRBV29-1	TRBJ1-1
CASSERTYTDTQYF	TGTGCCAGCAGTGAAAGGACTTACACAGATACGCAGTATTTT	-	-	TRBV6-1	TRBJ2-3
CASSMSGLSTEAFF	TGTGCCAGTAGTATGTCAGGGCTATCCACTGAAGCTTTCTTT	-	-	TRBV19	TRBJ1-1
CASSTSPRADSPLHF	TGTGCCAGTAGTACTTCCCCCAGGGCCGATTCACCCCTCCACTTT	-	-	TRBV19	TRBJ1-6
CASTPSSTGTYGYTF	TGTGCCAGCACCCCAAGTTCGACAGGGACTTATGGCTACACCTTC	TRBD1	-	TRBV2	TRBJ1-2
CASSPGSGANTGELFF	TGTGCCAGCAGCCCGGGATCGGGTGCGAACACCGGGGAGCTGTTTTTT	-	-	TRBV5-8	TRBJ2-2
CASRMSDSGLAGDYNEQFF	TGTGCCAGTAGGATGTCAGACAGCGGACTAGCGGGGGACTACAATGAGCAGTTCTTC	TRBD2	-	TRBV19	TRBJ2-1
CASSLVQGAYEQYF	TGTGCCAGCAGTTTAGTTCAGGGGGCTTACGAGCAGTACTTC	TRBD1	-	TRBV28	TRBJ2-7
CASSSTQSPLHF	TGTGCCAGCAGCTCAACACAATCACCCCTCCACTTT	-	-	TRBV28	TRBJ1-6
CASSLDHYPYPSYTQYF	TGTGCCAGCAGCTTAGATCACTACCCTTACCCCTCATATACGCAGTATTTT	-	-	TRBV11-3	TRBJ2-3
CASSASDRLMNTEAFF	TGTGCCAGCAGTGCGTCGGACAGACTCATGAACACTGAAGCTTTCTTT	-	-	TRBV2	TRBJ1-1
CASSLGQLNQPQHF	TGTGCCAGCAGCTTGGGACAGCTCAATCAGCCCCAGCATTTT	-	-	TRBV5-6	TRBJ1-5
CASSRTGGGNTEAFF	TGTGCCAGCAGTAGGACAGGGGGAGGGAACACTGAAGCTTTCTTT	TRBD1	once	TRBV6-5	TRBJ1-1
CASSYRESSYNSPLHF	TGTGCCAGCAGTTATAGGGAGAGCTCCTATAATTCACCCCTCCACTTT	-	-	TRBV27	TRBJ1-6
CASSYSAGAGYTF	TGTGCCAGCAGTTACTCCGCAGGGGCTGGCTACACCTTC	-	-	TRBV6-2/TRBV6-3	TRBJ1-2
CASSESGQNYGYTF	TGTGCCAGCAGTGAATCGGGACAGAACTATGGCTACACCTTC	TRBD1	once	TRBV6-1	TRBJ1-2
CASSSLQQGRAPGDSPLHF	TGTGCCAGCAGCTCGTTACAACAGGGACGGGCTCCCGGTGATTCACCCCTCCACTTT	-	-	TRBV11-2	TRBJ1-6
CASSSRQRTGIGEKLFF	TGTGCCAGCAGTTCACGCCAACGGACAGGAATAGGAGAAAAACTGTTTTTT	TRBD1	-	TRBV28	TRBJ1-4
CASSQDRTVGNTIYF	TGTGCCAGCAGCCAAGATCGGACTGTAGGAAACACCATATATTTT	-	once	TRBV3-1/TRBV3-2	TRBJ1-3
CASSLELDTQETQYF	TGTGCCAGCAGCTTAGAGCTGGACACACAAGAGACCCAGTACTTC	-	-	TRBV13	TRBJ2-5